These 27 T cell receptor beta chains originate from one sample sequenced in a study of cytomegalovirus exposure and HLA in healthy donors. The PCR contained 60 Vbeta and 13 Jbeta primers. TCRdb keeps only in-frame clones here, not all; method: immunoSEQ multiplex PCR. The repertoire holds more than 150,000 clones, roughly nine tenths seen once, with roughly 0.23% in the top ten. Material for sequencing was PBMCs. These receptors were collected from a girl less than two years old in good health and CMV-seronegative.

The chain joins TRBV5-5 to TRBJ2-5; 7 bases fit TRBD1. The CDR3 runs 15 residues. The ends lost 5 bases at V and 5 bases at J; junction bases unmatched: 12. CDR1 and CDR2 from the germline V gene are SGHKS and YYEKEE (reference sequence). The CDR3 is CASRYYTGARETQYF. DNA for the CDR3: TGTGCCAGCAGATACTATACAGGGGCGCGGGAGACCCAGTACTTC.

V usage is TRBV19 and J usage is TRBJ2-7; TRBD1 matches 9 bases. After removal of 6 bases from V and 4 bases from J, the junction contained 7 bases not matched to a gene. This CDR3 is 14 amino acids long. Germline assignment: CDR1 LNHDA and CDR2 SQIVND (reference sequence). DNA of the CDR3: TGTGCCAGTAGCCCGGGGACAGGGAAGTACGAGCAGTACTTC. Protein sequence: CASSPGTGKYEQYF. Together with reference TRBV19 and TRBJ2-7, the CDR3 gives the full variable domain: DGGITQSPKYLFRKEGQNVTLSCEQNLNHDAMYWYRQDPGQGLRLIYYSQIVNDFQKGDIAEGYSVSREKKESFPLTVTSAQKNPTAFYLCASSPGTGKYEQYFGPGTRLTVT.

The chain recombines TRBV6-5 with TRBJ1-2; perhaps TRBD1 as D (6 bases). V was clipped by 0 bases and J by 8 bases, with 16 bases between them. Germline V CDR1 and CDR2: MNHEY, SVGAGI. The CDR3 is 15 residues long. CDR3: CASSYSGGAARGYTF. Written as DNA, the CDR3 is TGTGCCAGCAGTTACTCCGGGGGGGCAGCCCGCGGCTACACCTTC.

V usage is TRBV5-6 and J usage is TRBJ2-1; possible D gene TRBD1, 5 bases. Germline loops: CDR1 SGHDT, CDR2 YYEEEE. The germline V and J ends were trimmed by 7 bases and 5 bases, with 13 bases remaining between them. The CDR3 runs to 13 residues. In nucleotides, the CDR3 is TGTGCCAGCGACAGCGAAATCAACAATGAGCAGTTCTTC. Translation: CASDSEINNEQFF.

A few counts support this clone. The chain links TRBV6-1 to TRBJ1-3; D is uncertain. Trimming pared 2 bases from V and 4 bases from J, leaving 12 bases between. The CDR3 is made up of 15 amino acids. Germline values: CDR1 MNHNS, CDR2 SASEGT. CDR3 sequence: CASSEQQSSGNTIYF. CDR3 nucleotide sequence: TGTGCCAGCAGTGAACAACAGAGTTCAGGAAACACCATATATTTT.

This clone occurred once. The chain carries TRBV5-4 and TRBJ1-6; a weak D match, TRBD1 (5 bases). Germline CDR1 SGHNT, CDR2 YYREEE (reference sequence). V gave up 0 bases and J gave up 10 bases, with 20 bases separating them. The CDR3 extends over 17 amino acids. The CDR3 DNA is TGTGCCAGCAGCTTGGATCCGTTTAGACAGCCAGACTCACCCCTCCACTTT. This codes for CASSLDPFRQPDSPLHF.

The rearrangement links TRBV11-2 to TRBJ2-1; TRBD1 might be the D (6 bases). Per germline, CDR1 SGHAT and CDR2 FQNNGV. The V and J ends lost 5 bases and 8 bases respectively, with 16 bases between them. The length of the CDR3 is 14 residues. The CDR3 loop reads CASSTLTGRDEQFF. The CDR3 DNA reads TGTGCCAGCAGCACCCTTACAGGGCGGGATGAGCAGTTCTTC.

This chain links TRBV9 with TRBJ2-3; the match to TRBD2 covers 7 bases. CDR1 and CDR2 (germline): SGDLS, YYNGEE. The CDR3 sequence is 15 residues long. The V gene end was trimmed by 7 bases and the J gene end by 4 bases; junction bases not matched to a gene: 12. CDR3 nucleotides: TGTGCCAGCGGGTTAAGACTAGCTGGCCCAGATACGCAGTATTTT. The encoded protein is CASGLRLAGPDTQYF.

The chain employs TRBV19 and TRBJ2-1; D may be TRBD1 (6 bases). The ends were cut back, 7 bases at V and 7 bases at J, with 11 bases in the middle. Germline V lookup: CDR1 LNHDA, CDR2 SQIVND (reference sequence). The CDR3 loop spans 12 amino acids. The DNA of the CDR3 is TGTGCCAGTACCAATCAGGGGAATGAGCAGTTCTTC. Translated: CASTNQGNEQFF.

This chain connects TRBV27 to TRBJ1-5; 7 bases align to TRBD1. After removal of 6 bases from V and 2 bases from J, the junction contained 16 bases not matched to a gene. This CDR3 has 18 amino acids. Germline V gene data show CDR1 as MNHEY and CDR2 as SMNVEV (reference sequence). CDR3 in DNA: TGTGCCAGCAGGGGGGGCCCACAGGGGATGGGGGGCAATCAGCCCCAGCATTTT. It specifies CASRGGPQGMGGNQPQHF.

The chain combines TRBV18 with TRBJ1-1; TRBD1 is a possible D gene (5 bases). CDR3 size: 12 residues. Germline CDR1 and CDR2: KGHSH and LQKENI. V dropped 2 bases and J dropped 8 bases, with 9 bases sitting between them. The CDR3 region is CASSPRSGEAFF. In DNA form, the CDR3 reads TGTGCCAGCTCACCAAGGTCAGGGGAAGCTTTCTTT.

The CDR3 protein is CASSWPGIPTSNTGELFF. In DNA form, the CDR3 reads TGCGCCAGCAGCTGGCCCGGAATCCCGACATCGAACACCGGGGAGCTGTTTTTT. The chain employs TRBV5-1 and TRBJ2-2; D not resolved. V shed 3 bases and J shed 0 bases, with 18 bases lying between them. The CDR3 has 18 residues. Germline values: CDR1 SGHRS, CDR2 YFSETQ.

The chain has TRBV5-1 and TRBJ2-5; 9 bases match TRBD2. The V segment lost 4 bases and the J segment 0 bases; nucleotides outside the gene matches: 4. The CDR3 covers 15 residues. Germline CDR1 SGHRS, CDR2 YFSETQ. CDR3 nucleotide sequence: TGCGCCAGCAGCGGCAGCGGGGGGTACCAAGAGACCCAGTACTTC. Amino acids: CASSGSGGYQETQYF.

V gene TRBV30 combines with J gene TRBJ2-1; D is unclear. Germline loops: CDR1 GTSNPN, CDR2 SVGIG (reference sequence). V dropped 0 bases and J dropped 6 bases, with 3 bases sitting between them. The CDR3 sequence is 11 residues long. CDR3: CAWSVINEQFF. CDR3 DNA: TGTGCCTGGAGTGTTATCAATGAGCAGTTCTTC.

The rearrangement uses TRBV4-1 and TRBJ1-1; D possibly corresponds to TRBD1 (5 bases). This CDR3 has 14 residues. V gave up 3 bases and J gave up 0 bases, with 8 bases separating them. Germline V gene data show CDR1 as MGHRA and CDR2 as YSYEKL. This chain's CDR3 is CASSHQGLNTEAFF. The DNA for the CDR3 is TGCGCCAGCAGCCACCAGGGCTTGAACACTGAAGCTTTCTTT.

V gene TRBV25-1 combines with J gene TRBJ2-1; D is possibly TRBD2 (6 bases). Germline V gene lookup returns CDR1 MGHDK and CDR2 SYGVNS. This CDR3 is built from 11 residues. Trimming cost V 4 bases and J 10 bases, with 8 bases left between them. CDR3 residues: CASSVGGEQFF. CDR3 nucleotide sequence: TGTGCCAGCAGTGTCGGGGGAGAGCAGTTCTTC.

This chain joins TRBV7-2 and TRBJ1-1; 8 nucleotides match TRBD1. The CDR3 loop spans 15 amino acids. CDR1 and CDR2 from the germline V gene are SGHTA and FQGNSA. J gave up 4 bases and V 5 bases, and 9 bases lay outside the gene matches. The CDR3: CASSTLRGRVTEAFF. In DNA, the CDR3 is TGTGCCAGCAGCACCCTCAGGGGGCGGGTCACTGAAGCTTTCTTT.

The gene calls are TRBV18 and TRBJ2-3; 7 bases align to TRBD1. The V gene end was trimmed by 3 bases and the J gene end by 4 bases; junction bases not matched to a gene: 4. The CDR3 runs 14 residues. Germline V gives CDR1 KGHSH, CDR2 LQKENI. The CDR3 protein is CASSPGQVSDTQYF. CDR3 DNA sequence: TGTGCCAGCTCACCCGGACAGGTTTCAGATACGCAGTATTTT.

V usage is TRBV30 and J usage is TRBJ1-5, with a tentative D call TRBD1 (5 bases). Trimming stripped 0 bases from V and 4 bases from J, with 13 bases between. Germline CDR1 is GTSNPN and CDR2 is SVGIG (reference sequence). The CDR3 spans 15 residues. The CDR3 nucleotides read TGTGCCTGGAGTGTACCGGCAAGGGGTAATCAGCCCCAGCATTTT. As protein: CAWSVPARGNQPQHF.

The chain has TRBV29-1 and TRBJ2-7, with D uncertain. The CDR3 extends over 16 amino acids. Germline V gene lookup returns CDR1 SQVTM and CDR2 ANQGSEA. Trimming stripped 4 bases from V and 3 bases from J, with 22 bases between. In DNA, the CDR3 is TGCAGCGTTGCGGTCCTAGAAGATGAGCCGTACTACGAGCAGTACTTC. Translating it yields CSVAVLEDEPYYEQYF.

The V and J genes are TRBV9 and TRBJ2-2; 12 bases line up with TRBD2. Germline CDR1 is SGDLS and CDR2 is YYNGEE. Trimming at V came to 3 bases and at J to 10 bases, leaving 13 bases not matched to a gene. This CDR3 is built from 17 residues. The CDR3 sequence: CASSDHPLAGGPVELFF. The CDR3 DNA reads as TGTGCCAGCAGCGACCACCCCCTAGCGGGGGGGCCCGTGGAGCTGTTTTTT.

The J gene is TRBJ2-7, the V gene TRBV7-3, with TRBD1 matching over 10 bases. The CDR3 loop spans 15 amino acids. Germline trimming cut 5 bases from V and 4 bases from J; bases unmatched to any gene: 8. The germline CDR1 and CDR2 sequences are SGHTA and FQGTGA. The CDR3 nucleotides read TGTGCCAGCAGCCCCTTTCCGGGACAGGGGTACGAGCAGTACTTC. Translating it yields CASSPFPGQGYEQYF.

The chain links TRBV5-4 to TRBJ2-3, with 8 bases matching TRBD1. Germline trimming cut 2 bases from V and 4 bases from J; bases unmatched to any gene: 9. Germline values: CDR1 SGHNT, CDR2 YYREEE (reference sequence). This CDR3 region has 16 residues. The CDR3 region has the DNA TGTGCCAGCAGCTTTGGGACAGGATGGTCACCAGATACGCAGTATTTT. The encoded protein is CASSFGTGWSPDTQYF.

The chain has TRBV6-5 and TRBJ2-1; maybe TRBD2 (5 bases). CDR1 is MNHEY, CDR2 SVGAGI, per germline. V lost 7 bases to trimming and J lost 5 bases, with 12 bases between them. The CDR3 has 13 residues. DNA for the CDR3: TGTGCCAGCACACCGGACGGGAACAATGAGCAGTTCTTC. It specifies CASTPDGNNEQFF.

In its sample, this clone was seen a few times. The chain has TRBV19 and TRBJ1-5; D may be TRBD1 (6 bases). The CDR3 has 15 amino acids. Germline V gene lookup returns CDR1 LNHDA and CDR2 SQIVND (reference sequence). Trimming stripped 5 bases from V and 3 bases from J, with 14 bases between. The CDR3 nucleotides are TGTGCCAGTAGTTCGCAGGGGATGTTCAATCAGCCCCAGCATTTT. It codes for CASSSQGMFNQPQHF.

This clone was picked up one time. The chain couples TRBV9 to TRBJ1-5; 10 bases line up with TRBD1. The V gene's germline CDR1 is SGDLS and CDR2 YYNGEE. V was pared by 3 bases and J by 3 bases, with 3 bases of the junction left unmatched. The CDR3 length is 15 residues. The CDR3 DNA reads TGTGCCAGCAGCGGCGGGACAGGGGCCAATCAGCCCCAGCATTTT. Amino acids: CASSGGTGANQPQHF. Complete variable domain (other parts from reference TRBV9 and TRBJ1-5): DSGVTQTPKHLITATGQRVTLRCSPRSGDLSVYWYQQSLDQGLQFLIQYYNGEERAKGNILERFSAQQFPDLHSELNLSSLELGDSALYFCASSGGTGANQPQHFGDGTRLSIL.

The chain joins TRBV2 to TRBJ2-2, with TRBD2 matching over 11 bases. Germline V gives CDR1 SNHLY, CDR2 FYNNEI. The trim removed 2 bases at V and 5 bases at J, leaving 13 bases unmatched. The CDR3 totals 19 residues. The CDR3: CASSEWTSGWFGSTGELFF. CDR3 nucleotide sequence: TGTGCCAGCAGTGAATGGACTAGCGGGTGGTTCGGGTCGACCGGGGAGCTGTTTTTT.